The 5 T cell receptor beta chains presented below share a single source sample, sequenced in a study of Ad26.COV2.S vaccination and SARS-CoV-2 variants. The treatment: some 20 received Ad26.COV2.S at low or high dose, single or two shots; several received placebo; per-sample allocation not given. Sampling was done on day 63 after the first vaccine or placebo injection. Data came from immunoSEQ multiplex PCR; TCRdb stores just in-frame clones and leaves some out. Of around 250,000 clones in the sample, around nine tenths are singletons; the top ten hold roughly 3%. Material: peripheral blood, obtained in a trial of Ad26.COV2.S vaccine versus placebo. The source of these receptors is a person aged 18-60 years who received the Ad26.COV2.S COVID-19 vaccine or a placebo.

This rearrangement joins TRBV2 to TRBJ1-4; D is unresolved. From germline, CDR1 is SNHLY and CDR2 FYNNEI. With 3 bases removed from V and 0 bases from J, the gap between germline ends came to 14 bases. This CDR3 comprises 17 residues. The CDR3 is CASSEAEEEPTNEKLFF. The CDR3 DNA sequence: TGTGCCAGCAGTGAGGCAGAGGAAGAACCAACTAATGAAAAACTGTTTTTT. Combining the CDR3 with reference TRBV2 and TRBJ1-4 gives the whole variable domain EPEVTQTPSHQVTQMGQEVILRCVPISNHLYFYWYRQILGQKVEFLVSFYNNEISEKSEIFDDQFSVERPDGSNFTLKIRSTKLEDSAMYFCASSEAEEEPTNEKLFFGSGTQLSVL.

The V call is TRBV4-1, the J call TRBJ1-4, with D perhaps matching TRBD1 (6 bases). The germline V and J ends were trimmed by 4 bases and 7 bases, with 16 bases remaining between them. Germline CDR1 MGHRA, CDR2 YSYEKL. This CDR3 has 15 amino acids. The chain's CDR3 is CASSPPGGGLEKLFF. The CDR3 nucleotides read TGCGCCAGCAGCCCTCCGGGGGGGGGCCTTGAAAAACTGTTTTTT.

Only one count was recorded for this clone. The rearrangement joins TRBV6-5 to TRBJ2-1, with a tentative D call TRBD1 (6 bases). The V gene's germline CDR1 is MNHEY and CDR2 SVGAGI. This CDR3 has 13 residues. With 6 bases removed from V and 4 bases from J, the gap between germline ends came to 10 bases. CDR3 loop: CASSRTVYNEQFF. The CDR3 nucleotides read TGTGCCAGCAGCCGGACAGTATACAATGAGCAGTTCTTC.

The chain joins TRBV30 to TRBJ1-6, with a possible D match to TRBD1 (5 bases). There are 13 residues in the CDR3. In germline, CDR1 is GTSNPN, CDR2 SVGIG (reference sequence). Trimming removed 2 bases at V and 7 bases at J, with 9 bases between. The CDR3 coding sequence is TGTGCCTGGAGTAGGGGTAACAATTCACCCCTCCACTTT. It specifies CAWSRGNNSPLHF.

The gene calls are TRBV9 and TRBJ1-6, with D unresolved. The V end lost 0 bases, the J end lost 5 bases, and 6 bases lay between the germline ends. The germline CDR1 and CDR2 sequences are SGDLS and YYNGEE. This CDR3 contains 14 residues. CDR3 nucleotide sequence: TGTGCCAGCAGCGTAGCGAGGAATAATTCACCCCTCCACTTT. This encodes CASSVARNNSPLHF.